The present entry profiles one T cell receptor beta chain with its context. The antigen remains undetermined. Measured with immunoSEQ multiplex PCR; TCRdb has only the in-frame clones, and not every one. The sample consists of about 84,000 clones, 75% to 95% of them appearing once. This specimen belongs to a study of T cell responses to AZD1222 COVID-19 vaccine. Notes on the study in general: In all cases, repertoires were sampled only after the peak T cell response. Unmutated regions of variants are reportedly targeted by nearly half of spike-specific TCRs. Receipt of two AZD1222 doses was followed by a rise in Spike-specific TCR breadth and depth. The number of AZD1222 recipients seropositive at baseline was only five or six.

The sequences come from peripheral blood, collected 28 days after the second AZD1222 dose. The TCR was taken from an adult who received the AZD1222 COVID-19 vaccine.

CDR3 sequence (DNA): TGTGCCAGTGCTAGGGGGAGGGATCGCGAGACCCAGTACTTC. This gives the protein CASARGRDRETQYF. The chain is built from TRBV19 and TRBJ2-5, with D possibly being TRBD2 (7 bases). Between the trimmed V and J ends, which lost 8 bases and 5 bases, there was a span of 18 bases. The CDR3 totals 14 residues. Germline lookup yields CDR1 LNHDA and CDR2 SQIVND (reference sequence).